This TCR beta chain was obtained from a study of neoadjuvant anti-PD-1 for oral cavity cancer. Assay used: immunoSEQ multiplex PCR; TCRdb lists only in-frame clones, some missing. The sample gives under 20,000 clones, approximately 79% of which show up once; 2% to 3% is in the top ten. The source is a person between 40 and 85 years old with oral cavity squamous cell carcinoma. The sequences come from PBMCs, collected before nivolumab (anti-PD-1) treatment.

CDR3 protein: CASSSTGESQPQHF. As DNA, the CDR3 is TGTGCCAGCAGCTCGACAGGGGAGAGCCAGCCCCAGCATTTT. V usage is TRBV5-6 and J usage is TRBJ1-5, with TRBD1 identical over 8 bases. Germline trimming cut 3 bases from V and 7 bases from J; bases unmatched to any gene: 6. The CDR3 spans 14 residues. The germline V gene has CDR1 SGHDT and CDR2 YYEEEE.